The sequence of this T cell receptor beta chain was determined in a study of cytomegalovirus exposure and HLA in healthy donors. Profiling relied on immunoSEQ multiplex PCR, and the TCRdb table lists in-frame clones only, not all of them. The sample lists about 170,000 clones, around 96% occurring once. This CDR3 is built from 15 residues. Losses at the gene ends were 2 bases for V and 4 bases for J; bases not matched to a gene: 5. In germline, CDR1 is SGHRS, CDR2 YFSETQ. The chain couples TRBV5-1 to TRBJ2-4, with TRBD2 matching over 8 bases. The sequenced material came from PBMCs. The origin of this receptor is a young woman in good health and CMV-seronegative. The CDR3 loop reads CASSFQAGGKNIQYF. DNA for the CDR3: TGCGCCAGCAGCTTTCAGGCGGGGGGAAAAAACATTCAGTACTTC. Based on the CDR3 plus reference TRBV5-1 and TRBJ2-4, the full variable domain is KAGVTQTPRYLIKTRGQQVTLSCSPISGHRSVSWYQQTPGQGLQFLFEYFSETQRNKGNFPGRFSGRQFSNSRSEMNVSTLELGDSALYLCASSFQAGGKNIQYFGAGTRLSVL.